This TCR beta chain was observed in a study of blood T cell repertoires in COVID-19 (dated by TCRdb to 2020 to 2021). Describing the broader study: Collaborator samples came from the United States, Italy and Spain and covered acute and convalescent phases of COVID-19. The prospective study material was composed of cDNA or gDNA derived from T cells, B-cell-depleted T cells, or PBMCs. HLA class I and class II types, where available, came from metadata supplied by the sample provider rather than from assay-based typing. The dataset comprised deeply sampled blood TCRbeta repertoires from subjects exposed to, actively infected with, or recovered from COVID-19. The sample metadata nearly always contained a de-identified subject ID, COVID-19 status, age in years and sex. Samples were obtained from the ongoing ImmuneRACE study (first 160 participants) and from 1,000 to 1,500 subjects provided by 6 global collaborators. The repertoires were released in a freely available public database intended as a resource for research on the immune response to SARS-CoV-2.

Note on this clone: What this receptor recognizes is not known. Per-base qualities were not stored, and no clone one base away is much larger.

TCRbeta CDR3 regions were amplified from genomic DNA using the immunoSEQ Assay, a bias-controlled multiplex PCR. Regarding the original processing steps: Within the assay, amplification of reference gene primers was used to estimate how many nucleated cells each sample contained. Sequence reads were collapsed and filtered to measure the absolute abundance of every unique TCRbeta CDR3 rearrangement. For each sample, productive Simpson clonality was calculated by taking the square root of Simpson's diversity index across productive rearrangements. TCRdb holds this immuneACCESS table with in-frame rearrangements only. Some clones are missing; in checked studies, unresolved V genes explain under half, and the rest has no known cause. V and J calls and clone size are those listed in that table; D and trimming were worked out from the DNA. Counted in this sample were around 300,000 clones; around 89% of them appeared once. The ten biggest clones cover approximately 2.5% of the sample.

Participants in the prospective study were enrolled through a virtual design, were aged roughly 18 to 90 years, and lived in approximately 25 United States geographic areas. Cohort assignment in the prospective study relied on participant-reported clinical history from a screening survey and a study questionnaire. Recovered participants in ImmuneRACE Cohort 3 were defined as having two consecutive negative NP/OP PCR tests, clearance from a healthcare professional, or resolution of symptoms. In the prospective study, mobile phlebotomists collected whole blood, serum and a nasopharyngeal or oropharyngeal swab from each participant. Additional blood draws and questionnaires over a 2-month period could optionally be provided by prospective study participants. Blood samples from the prospective study were shipped frozen or at room temperature prior to DNA extraction. What the research found in general, with its limitations: How much clinical and demographic metadata was included differed by source and by participant, and the metadata was provided uncurated.

The germline V gene supplies CDR1 MDHEN and CDR2 SYDVKM. Counted from cysteine to phenylalanine, this CDR3 has 11 amino acids. Only the CDR3 portion is preserved as DNA: 33 bases, with reading frame beginning at the first base. The chain is encoded by TRBV28 joined to TRBJ1-1; the D gene identity is not certain. This TCR was sampled from a woman between 18 and 29 years old who had recovered from COVID-19. Input material: PBMCs or T cells enriched from blood (not recorded which). The sequenced DNA: TGTGGGGCGCTTTCGTACACTGAAGCTTTCTTT. The resulting protein is CGALSYTEAFF.